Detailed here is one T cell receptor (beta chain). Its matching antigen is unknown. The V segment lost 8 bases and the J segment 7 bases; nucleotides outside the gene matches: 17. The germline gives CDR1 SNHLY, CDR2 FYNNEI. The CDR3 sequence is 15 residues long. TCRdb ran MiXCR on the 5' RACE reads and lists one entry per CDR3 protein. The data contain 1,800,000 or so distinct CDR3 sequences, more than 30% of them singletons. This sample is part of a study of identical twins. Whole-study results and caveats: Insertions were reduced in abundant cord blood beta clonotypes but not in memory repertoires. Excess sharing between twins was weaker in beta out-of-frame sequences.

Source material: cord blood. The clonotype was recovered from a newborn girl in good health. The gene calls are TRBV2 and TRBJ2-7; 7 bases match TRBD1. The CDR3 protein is CASDPTGNSYNEQYF. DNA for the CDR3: TGTGCCAGCGACCCGACAGGGAATTCCTACAATGAGCAGTACTTC.